A single sample gave rise to the 29 T cell receptor beta chains below, sequenced in a study of blood T cell repertoires in COVID-19. Generated by immunoSEQ multiplex PCR, the TCRdb table keeps only in-frame clones and is missing some. The sample records about 60,000 clones, over 80% being singletons. The sample consisted of peripheral blood. The source of these receptors is a human donor with active COVID-19. The donor label of this sample is uncertain.

The chain employs TRBV4-3 and TRBJ1-4; no clear D gene. V lost 5 bases to trimming and J lost 0 bases, with 13 bases between them. The CDR3 has 16 amino acids. Germline V gene sequence: CDR1 LGHNA, CDR2 YSLEER. The CDR3 is CASSYAGLPTNEKLFF. For the CDR3, the DNA is TGCGCCAGCAGCTATGCCGGACTTCCAACTAATGAAAAACTGTTTTTT.

The rearrangement uses TRBV28 and TRBJ2-1; 8 nucleotides line up with TRBD2. Germline CDR1 MDHEN, CDR2 SYDVKM. The CDR3 extends over 16 amino acids. Trimming took 3 bases from V and 6 from J; bases not matched to a gene: 10. The CDR3 nucleotides are TGTGCCAGCAGTTTCCCAGGGTTACTAGCGGCCAATGAGCAGTTCTTC. Protein product: CASSFPGLLAANEQFF.

The chain recombines TRBV7-2 with TRBJ2-7, with no clear D. The V end was cut by 5 bases, the J end by 0 bases, with 14 bases between. Germline CDR1 reads SGHTA; CDR2 reads FQGNSA. CDR3 length equals 15 residues. CDR3 sequence: CASSERLSASYEQYF. The CDR3, as DNA: TGTGCCAGCAGCGAGAGGTTATCCGCCTCCTACGAGCAGTACTTC.

This clone was seen just once. V gene TRBV18 combines with J gene TRBJ1-1; D might be TRBD1 (6 bases). The CDR3 has 15 residues. The germline CDR1 and CDR2 sequences are KGHSH and LQKENI. With 1 base removed from V and 1 base from J, the gap between germline ends came to 10 bases. CDR3 sequence: CASSPLGQRNTEAFF. The CDR3 coding sequence is TGTGCCAGCTCACCACTCGGACAGCGGAACACTGAAGCTTTCTTT.

The chain links TRBV25-1 to TRBJ1-4; 8 bases map to TRBD1. The CDR3 loop spans 14 amino acids. Germline CDR1 reads MGHDK; CDR2 reads SYGVNS. Germline trimming cut 4 bases from V and 8 bases from J; bases unmatched to any gene: 6. DNA of the CDR3: TGTGCCAGCAGTGTACAGGGGGGAGGGGAAAAACTGTTTTTT. As protein: CASSVQGGGEKLFF.

V gene TRBV2 combines with J gene TRBJ1-4; D unclear. The CDR3 is 12 residues long. V lost 4 bases and J lost 3, with 3 bases in between. Germline loops: CDR1 SNHLY, CDR2 FYNNEI. The CDR3 DNA is TGTGCCAGCAGTGCTTCTAATGAAAAACTGTTTTTT. Translated: CASSASNEKLFF.

The J gene is TRBJ2-7, the V gene TRBV24-1, with D tentatively TRBD2 (7 bases). The CDR3 is made up of 16 amino acids. Germline V gene sequence: CDR1 KGHDR, CDR2 SFDVKD. V was cut by 0 bases and J by 5 bases, with 16 bases left in between. CDR3 DNA: TGTGCCACCAGTGATTTGTCGGGGGGCAGTGTCAACGAGCAGTACTTC. It is translated as CATSDLSGGSVNEQYF.

This chain links TRBV19 with TRBJ2-5; TRBD2 matches at 13 bases. Trimming at V came to 1 base and at J to 2 bases, leaving 4 bases not matched to a gene. Germline assignment: CDR1 LNHDA and CDR2 SQIVND (reference sequence). This CDR3 region has 17 residues. In DNA form, the CDR3 reads TGTGCCAGTAGTATAGTGGCGGGACTAGCGGGGCAAGAGACCCAGTACTTC. It codes for CASSIVAGLAGQETQYF.

The chain combines TRBV5-1 with TRBJ2-5; 9 nucleotides match TRBD1. J lost 5 bases, V lost 3 bases, and 5 bases had no gene match. The V gene's germline CDR1 is SGHRS and CDR2 YFSETQ. The CDR3 consists of 14 residues. The CDR3 loop reads CASSSGTGFETQYF. The CDR3 bases are TGCGCCAGCAGCTCCGGGACAGGGTTCGAGACCCAGTACTTC.

This chain joins TRBV11-2 and TRBJ1-1, with TRBD1 identical over 12 bases. CDR3 length equals 14 residues. Germline values: CDR1 SGHAT, CDR2 FQNNGV. V lost 4 bases and J lost 10; bases outside the gene matches: 7. The CDR3 loop is CASSSARDRGRAFF. For the CDR3, the DNA is TGTGCCAGCAGCTCGGCCCGGGACAGGGGGCGAGCTTTCTTT.

The chain employs TRBV11-2 and TRBJ1-3, with 7 positions matching TRBD1. The CDR3 has 16 residues. The germline CDR1 and CDR2 sequences are SGHAT and FQNNGV. After removal of 2 bases from V and 7 bases from J, the junction contained 11 bases not matched to a gene. CDR3 residues: CASSLPTGLARNTIYF. DNA for the CDR3: TGTGCCAGCAGCTTACCGACAGGGCTCGCGAGGAACACCATATATTTT.

V is TRBV15 and J is TRBJ2-1, with D possibly matching TRBD2 (6 bases). CDR1 LNHNV and CDR2 YYDKDF come from the germline V gene (reference sequence). The CDR3 has 15 amino acids. V lost 2 bases to trimming and J lost 6 bases, with 14 bases between them. The CDR3 sequence is CATSRLSGLGNEQFF. The CDR3 DNA is TGTGCCACCAGCAGACTGAGCGGGCTGGGCAATGAGCAGTTCTTC.

J is TRBJ2-3 and V is TRBV21-1; the D call in the table, TRBD2, was not verified against the DNA. TRBV21-1 is noted as a pseudogene. This CDR3 region has 18 residues. Here the CDR3 reads CASSKRDRLAGRTDTQYF. CDR3 bases: TGTGCCAGCAGCAAAAGGGATCGACTAGCGGGGCGCACAGATACGCAGTATTTT.

The chain links TRBV3-1 (or the pseudogene TRBV3-2) to TRBJ1-6; 9 bases line up with TRBD1. The germline V gene has CDR1 LGHDT and CDR2 YNNKEL (reference sequence). V shed 4 bases and J 6 bases; nucleotides not matched to a gene: 1. The CDR3 totals 14 residues. The CDR3 bases are TGTGCCAGCAGCCCGGGACAGGGTAATTCACCCCTCCACTTT. This translates into CASSPGQGNSPLHF.

V gene TRBV6-2 or TRBV6-3 combines with J gene TRBJ1-3, with TRBD1 as a possible D gene (5 bases). Per the germline V gene, CDR1 is MNHEY and CDR2 is SVGEGT. The CDR3 is 15 residues long. V was clipped by 6 bases and J by 0 bases, with 12 bases between them. CDR3 protein: CASSKDTISGNTIYF. DNA of the CDR3: TGTGCCAGCAGCAAGGACACTATCTCTGGAAACACCATATATTTT.

The CDR3 bases are TGTGCCAGCAGTGACAGAAAAAATTATGGCTACACCTTC. As protein: CASSDRKNYGYTF. V gene TRBV6-1 combines with J gene TRBJ1-2, with D uncertain. The CDR3 spans 13 residues. Germline CDR1 is MNHNS and CDR2 is SASEGT. The ends were cut back, 3 bases at V and 5 bases at J, with 10 bases in the middle.

The chain is built from TRBV29-1 and TRBJ2-7; 8 bases are a match to TRBD1. V lost 6 bases to trimming and J lost 1 base; unmatched junction nucleotides: 5. Germline lookup yields CDR1 SQVTM and CDR2 ANQGSEA. This CDR3 is 13 amino acids long. This CDR3 reads CSVRDRRSYEQYF. The CDR3 region has the DNA TGCAGCGTCCGGGACAGGCGATCCTACGAGCAGTACTTC.

V usage is TRBV4-3 and J usage is TRBJ2-7; 8 nucleotides agree with TRBD1. The CDR3 consists of 14 residues. V gave up 2 bases and J gave up 2 bases; unmatched junction bases: 2. CDR1 LGHNA and CDR2 YSLEER come from the germline V gene. The CDR3 loop is CASSQSTGAYEQYF. DNA for the CDR3: TGCGCCAGCAGCCAATCGACAGGGGCCTACGAGCAGTACTTC.

This sequence joins TRBV19 and TRBJ2-5; D is possibly TRBD2 (5 bases). The germline CDR1 and CDR2 sequences are LNHDA and SQIVND (reference sequence). The CDR3 has 13 residues. Trimming took 4 bases from V and 5 from J, leaving 11 bases between them. The CDR3 DNA reads TGTGCCAGTAGTAGCGGGCCGCTGGAGACCCAGTACTTC. This gives the protein CASSSGPLETQYF.

The J gene is TRBJ2-6, the V gene TRBV7-2; D is unresolved. The V gene lost 1 base and the J gene lost 4 bases, with 8 bases spanning the gap. There are 15 residues in the CDR3. The germline CDR1 and CDR2 sequences are SGHTA and FQGNSA. The CDR3, as DNA: TGTGCCAGCAGCTTAGACCCGCTAGGGGCCAACGTCCTGACTTTC. Translating gives CASSLDPLGANVLTF.

The chain links TRBV7-2 to TRBJ2-1; 9 positions match TRBD2. The CDR3 sequence is 16 residues long. Germline CDR1 is SGHTA and CDR2 is FQGNSA. Trimming took 5 bases from V and 8 from J; bases not matched to a gene: 13. Written as DNA, the CDR3 is TGTGCCAGCAGCCGGGGGGGGTCTAGCGGGATTTATGAGCAGTTCTTC. Its protein product is CASSRGGSSGIYEQFF.

This clone appeared a single time. The J gene is TRBJ2-2, the V gene TRBV11-2; 9 bases align to TRBD1. Germline V gene data show CDR1 as SGHAT and CDR2 as FQNNGV. V was clipped by 4 bases and J by 5 bases; unmatched bases: 11. The CDR3 has 17 amino acids. CDR3: CASSSRQGGFFTGELFF. The CDR3 DNA reads as TGTGCCAGCAGCTCCCGACAGGGGGGTTTTTTTACCGGGGAGCTGTTTTTT.

This chain uses TRBV4-1 with TRBJ2-5; D might be TRBD2 (6 bases). Trimming removed 4 bases at V and 1 base at J, with 13 bases between. This CDR3 is built from 15 residues. CDR1 MGHRA and CDR2 YSYEKL come from the germline V gene. CDR3 loop: CASSPLARPQETQYF. The CDR3 DNA reads as TGCGCCAGCAGCCCACTAGCTCGTCCCCAAGAGACCCAGTACTTC.

The genes are TRBV5-1 and TRBJ1-4, with D possibly being TRBD1 (6 bases). The CDR3 loop spans 16 amino acids. Deletions cut 3 bases from V and 2 bases from J, with 14 bases between. Germline lookup yields CDR1 SGHRS and CDR2 YFSETQ. The CDR3 loop is CASSWGGRGTNEKLFF. CDR3 DNA sequence: TGCGCCAGCAGCTGGGGGGGGCGCGGGACTAATGAAAAACTGTTTTTT. The entire variable domain, with the rest obtained from reference TRBV5-1 and TRBJ1-4, is as follows: KAGVTQTPRYLIKTRGQQVTLSCSPISGHRSVSWYQQTPGQGLQFLFEYFSETQRNKGNFPGRFSGRQFSNSRSEMNVSTLELGDSALYLCASSWGGRGTNEKLFFGSGTQLSVL.

The chain has TRBV7-2 and TRBJ2-1; 9 nucleotides match TRBD2. The trim removed 2 bases at V and 6 bases at J, leaving 5 bases unmatched. The CDR3 is made up of 15 amino acids. Germline V gene data show CDR1 as SGHTA and CDR2 as FQGNSA. CDR3 DNA sequence: TGTGCCAGCAGCTTACGGAGCGGGGGGATCAATGAGCAGTTCTTC. Its protein product is CASSLRSGGINEQFF.

The genes are TRBV4-3 and TRBJ1-6; D not certain. This CDR3 has 16 residues. V was cut by 2 bases and J by 10 bases, with 18 bases left in between. Germline V lookup: CDR1 LGHNA, CDR2 YSLEER. The CDR3 DNA sequence: TGCGCCAGCAGCCAACAGGTGACCTTTGGGGAGTCACCCCTCCACTTT. It translates to CASSQQVTFGESPLHF.

The rearrangement joins TRBV4-3 to TRBJ2-3; tentatively, D is TRBD2 (5 bases). The CDR3 loop spans 15 amino acids. The germline V gene has CDR1 LGHNA and CDR2 YSLEER. Trimming removed 0 bases at V and 7 bases at J, with 14 bases between. CDR3 coding DNA: TGCGCCAGCAGCCAAGATTTGGGAGAGGTGAATACGCAGTATTTT. This sequence encodes CASSQDLGEVNTQYF.

The chain uses TRBV19 and TRBJ2-5, with D possibly being TRBD1 (7 bases). Deletions cut 3 bases from V and 4 bases from J, with 15 bases between. The germline CDR1 and CDR2 sequences are LNHDA and SQIVND (reference sequence). The CDR3 covers 15 residues. CDR3 region: CASSMRVRGAETQYF. CDR3 bases: TGTGCCAGTAGTATGAGGGTCAGGGGGGCAGAGACCCAGTACTTC.

The chain carries TRBV5-6 and TRBJ2-3; possibly TRBD1 for D (7 bases). Trimming removed 1 base at V and 2 bases at J, with 17 bases between. From germline, CDR1 is SGHDT and CDR2 YYEEEE. The CDR3 length is 17 residues. This CDR3 reads CASSLLRTGGATDTQYF. CDR3 nucleotides: TGTGCCAGCAGCTTGCTAAGGACAGGAGGGGCCACAGATACGCAGTATTTT.